This note documents a single TCR beta chain sequence. The data derive from a study of control samples from healthy donors and cancer patients. This table comes from immunoSEQ multiplex PCR, and its TCRdb copy is limited to in-frame clones, with some not included. This sample has roughly 450,000 clones; approximately 92% occur once, and the top ten carry approximately 6.3%. The receptor's source is a middle-aged man with head and neck cancer. Sequenced: PBMCs.

The chain's CDR3 is CASTAEPMNTEAFF. The CDR3 DNA sequence: TGTGCCAGCACGGCGGAGCCCATGAACACTGAAGCTTTCTTT. The chain employs TRBV5-8 and TRBJ1-1; D not resolved. Germline loops: CDR1 SGHTS, CDR2 YDEGEE. Trimming took off 6 bases at V and 0 bases at J, with 12 bases between the two ends. The CDR3 contains 14 residues.